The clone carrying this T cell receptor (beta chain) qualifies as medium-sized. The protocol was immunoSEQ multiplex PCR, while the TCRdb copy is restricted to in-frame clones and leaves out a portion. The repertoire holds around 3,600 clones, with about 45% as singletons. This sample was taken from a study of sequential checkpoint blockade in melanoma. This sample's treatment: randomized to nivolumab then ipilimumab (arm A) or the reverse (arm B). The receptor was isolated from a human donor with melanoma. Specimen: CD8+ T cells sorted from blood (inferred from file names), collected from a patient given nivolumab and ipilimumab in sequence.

CDR3 DNA sequence: TGTGCCAGTAACCTCCCGGGACAACGCAATCAGCCCCAGCATTTT. Its protein is CASNLPGQRNQPQHF. J is TRBJ1-5 and V is TRBV19; the D gene is possibly TRBD1 (6 bases). V lost 7 bases, J lost 2 bases, and 15 bases lay in between. The CDR3 sequence is 15 residues long. The germline V gene has CDR1 LNHDA and CDR2 SQIVND (reference sequence).